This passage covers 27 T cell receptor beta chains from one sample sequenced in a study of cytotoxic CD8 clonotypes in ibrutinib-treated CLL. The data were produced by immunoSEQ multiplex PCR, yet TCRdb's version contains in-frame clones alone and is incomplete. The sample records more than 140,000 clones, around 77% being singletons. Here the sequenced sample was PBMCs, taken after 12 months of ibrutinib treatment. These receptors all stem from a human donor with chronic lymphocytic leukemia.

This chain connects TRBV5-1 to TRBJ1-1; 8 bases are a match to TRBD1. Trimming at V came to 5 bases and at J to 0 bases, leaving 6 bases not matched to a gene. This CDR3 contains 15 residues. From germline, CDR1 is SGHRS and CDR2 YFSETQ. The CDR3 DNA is TGCGCCAGCAGTTTCCCGGACAGGGTGAACACTGAAGCTTTCTTT. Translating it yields CASSFPDRVNTEAFF.

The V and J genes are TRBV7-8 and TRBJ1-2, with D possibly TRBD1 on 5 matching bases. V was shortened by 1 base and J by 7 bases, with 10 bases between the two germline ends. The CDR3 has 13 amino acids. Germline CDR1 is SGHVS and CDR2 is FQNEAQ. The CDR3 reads CASSLETASGYTF. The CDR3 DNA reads TGTGCCAGCAGCTTAGAGACAGCTTCTGGCTACACCTTC.

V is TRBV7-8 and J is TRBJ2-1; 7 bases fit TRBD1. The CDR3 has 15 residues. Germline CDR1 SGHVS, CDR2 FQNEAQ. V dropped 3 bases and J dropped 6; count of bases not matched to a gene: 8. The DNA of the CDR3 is TGTGCCAGCAGCTTTGCGGACAGGCTGTCCAATGAGCAGTTCTTC. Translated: CASSFADRLSNEQFF.

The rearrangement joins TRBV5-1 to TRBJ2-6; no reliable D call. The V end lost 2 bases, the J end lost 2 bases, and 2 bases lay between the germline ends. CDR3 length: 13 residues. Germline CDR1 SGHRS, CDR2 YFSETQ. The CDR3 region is CASSFTGANVLTF. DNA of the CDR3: TGCGCCAGCAGCTTCACTGGGGCCAACGTCCTGACTTTC. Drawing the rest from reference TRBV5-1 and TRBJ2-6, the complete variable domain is KAGVTQTPRYLIKTRGQQVTLSCSPISGHRSVSWYQQTPGQGLQFLFEYFSETQRNKGNFPGRFSGRQFSNSRSEMNVSTLELGDSALYLCASSFTGANVLTFGAGSRLTVL.

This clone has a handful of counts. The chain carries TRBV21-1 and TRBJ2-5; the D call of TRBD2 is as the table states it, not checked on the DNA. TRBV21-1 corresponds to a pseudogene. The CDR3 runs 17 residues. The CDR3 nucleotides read TGTGCCAGCAGCAAAGCGCTTTGGCGGGGAGGCCGGGAGACCCAGTACTTC. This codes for CASSKALWRGGRETQYF.

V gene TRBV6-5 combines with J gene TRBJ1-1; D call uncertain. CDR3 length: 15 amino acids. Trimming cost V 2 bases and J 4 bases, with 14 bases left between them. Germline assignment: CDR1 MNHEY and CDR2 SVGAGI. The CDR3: CASSYRQWRGTEAFF. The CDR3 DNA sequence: TGTGCCAGCAGTTACAGACAATGGCGGGGCACTGAAGCTTTCTTT.

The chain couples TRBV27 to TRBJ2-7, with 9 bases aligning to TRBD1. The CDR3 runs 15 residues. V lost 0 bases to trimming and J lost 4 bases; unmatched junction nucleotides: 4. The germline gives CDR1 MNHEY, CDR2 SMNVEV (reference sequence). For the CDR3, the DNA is TGTGCCAGCAGTTTATCGTGGGACAGGGATTACGAGCAGTACTTC. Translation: CASSLSWDRDYEQYF.

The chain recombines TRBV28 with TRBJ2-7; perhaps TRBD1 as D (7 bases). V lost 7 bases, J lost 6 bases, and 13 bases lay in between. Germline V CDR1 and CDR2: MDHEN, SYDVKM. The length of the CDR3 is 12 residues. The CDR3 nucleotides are TGTGCCAGCACCCCCAGGGGGGTCGAGCAGTACTTC. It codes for CASTPRGVEQYF.

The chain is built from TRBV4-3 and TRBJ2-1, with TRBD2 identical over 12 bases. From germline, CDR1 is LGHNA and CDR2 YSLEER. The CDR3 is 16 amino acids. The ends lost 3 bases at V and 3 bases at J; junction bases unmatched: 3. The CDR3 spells CASSQTSGSGYNEQFF. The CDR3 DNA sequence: TGCGCCAGCAGCCAGACTAGCGGGAGTGGCTACAATGAGCAGTTCTTC.

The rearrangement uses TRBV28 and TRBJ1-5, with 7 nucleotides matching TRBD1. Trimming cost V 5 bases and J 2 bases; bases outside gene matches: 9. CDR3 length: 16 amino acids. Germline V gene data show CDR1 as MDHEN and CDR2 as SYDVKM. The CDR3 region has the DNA TGTGCCAGCAGTGACCGGACAGGTTTCGGCAATCAGCCCCAGCATTTT. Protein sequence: CASSDRTGFGNQPQHF.

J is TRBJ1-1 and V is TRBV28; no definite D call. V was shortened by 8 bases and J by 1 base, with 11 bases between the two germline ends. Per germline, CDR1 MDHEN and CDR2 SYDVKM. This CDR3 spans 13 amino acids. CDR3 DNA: TGTGCCAGCCTGAGGCCGGGGAACACTGAAGCTTTCTTT. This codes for CASLRPGNTEAFF.

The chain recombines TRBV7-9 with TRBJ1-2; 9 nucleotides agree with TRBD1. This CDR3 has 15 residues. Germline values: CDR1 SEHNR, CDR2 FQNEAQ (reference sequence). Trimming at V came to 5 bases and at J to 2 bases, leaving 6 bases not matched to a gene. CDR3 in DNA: TGTGCCAGCAGCGATCCGGACAGGGGCAACTATGGCTACACCTTC. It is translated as CASSDPDRGNYGYTF.

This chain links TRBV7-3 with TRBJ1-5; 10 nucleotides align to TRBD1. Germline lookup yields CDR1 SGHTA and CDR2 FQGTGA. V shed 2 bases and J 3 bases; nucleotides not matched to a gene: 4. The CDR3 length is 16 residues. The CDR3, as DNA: TGTGCCAGCAGCTTATCGGGACAGGGGTTCAATCAGCCCCAGCATTTT. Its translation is CASSLSGQGFNQPQHF.

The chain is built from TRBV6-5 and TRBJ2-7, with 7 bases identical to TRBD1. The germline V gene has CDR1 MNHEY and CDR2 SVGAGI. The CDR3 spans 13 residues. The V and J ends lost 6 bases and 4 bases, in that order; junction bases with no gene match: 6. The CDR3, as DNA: TGTGCCAGCAGAAGGGACAGACCATACGAGCAGTACTTC. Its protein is CASRRDRPYEQYF.

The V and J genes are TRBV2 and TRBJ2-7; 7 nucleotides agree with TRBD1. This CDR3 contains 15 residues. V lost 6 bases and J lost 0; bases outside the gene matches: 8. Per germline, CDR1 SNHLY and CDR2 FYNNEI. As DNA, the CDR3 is TGTGCCAGCAGGGTAGGGGGCCTTAGCTCCTACGAGCAGTACTTC. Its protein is CASRVGGLSSYEQYF.

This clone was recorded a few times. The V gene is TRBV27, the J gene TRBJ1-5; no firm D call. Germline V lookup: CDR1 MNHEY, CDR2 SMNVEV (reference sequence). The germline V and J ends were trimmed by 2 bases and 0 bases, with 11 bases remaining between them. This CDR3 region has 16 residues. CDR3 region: CASSLTWDISNQPQHF. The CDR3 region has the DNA TGTGCCAGCAGTTTAACGTGGGATATTAGCAATCAGCCCCAGCATTTT.

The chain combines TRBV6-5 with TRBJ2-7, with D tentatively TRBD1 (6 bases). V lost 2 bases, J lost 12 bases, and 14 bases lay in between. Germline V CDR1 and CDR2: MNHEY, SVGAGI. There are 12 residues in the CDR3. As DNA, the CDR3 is TGTGCCAGCAGTTACGGCGACAGGCGGTGGTACTTC. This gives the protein CASSYGDRRWYF.

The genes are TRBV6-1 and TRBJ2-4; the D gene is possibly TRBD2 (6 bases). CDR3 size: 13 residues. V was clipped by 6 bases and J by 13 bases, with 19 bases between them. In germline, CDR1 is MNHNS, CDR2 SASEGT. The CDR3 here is CASRHGGAGHQYF. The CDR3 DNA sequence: TGTGCCAGCAGGCATGGAGGGGCCGGTCACCAGTACTTC.

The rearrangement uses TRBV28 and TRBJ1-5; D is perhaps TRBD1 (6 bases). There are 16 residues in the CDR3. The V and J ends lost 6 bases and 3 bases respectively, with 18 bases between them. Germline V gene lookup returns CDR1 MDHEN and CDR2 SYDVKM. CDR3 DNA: TGTGCCAGCAGCTGGATTTCTACAGGGCACAATCAGCCCCAGCATTTT. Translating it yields CASSWISTGHNQPQHF.

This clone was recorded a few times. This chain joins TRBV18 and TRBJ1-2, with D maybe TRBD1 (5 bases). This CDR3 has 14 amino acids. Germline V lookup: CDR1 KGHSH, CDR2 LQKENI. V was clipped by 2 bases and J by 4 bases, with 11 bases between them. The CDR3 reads CASSPGANSYGYTF. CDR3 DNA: TGTGCCAGCTCACCAGGGGCTAACTCCTATGGCTACACCTTC.

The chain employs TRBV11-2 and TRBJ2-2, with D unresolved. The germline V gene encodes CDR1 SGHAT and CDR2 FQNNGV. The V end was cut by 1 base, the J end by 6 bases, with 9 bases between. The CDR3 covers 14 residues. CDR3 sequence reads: CASSLVWFPGELFF. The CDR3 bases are TGTGCCAGCAGCTTAGTTTGGTTTCCCGGGGAGCTGTTTTTT.

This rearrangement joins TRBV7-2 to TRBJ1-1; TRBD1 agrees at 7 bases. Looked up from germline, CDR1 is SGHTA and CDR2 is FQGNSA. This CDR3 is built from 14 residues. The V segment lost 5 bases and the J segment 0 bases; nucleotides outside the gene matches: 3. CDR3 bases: TGTGCCAGCAGCGTCAGGGGGATGAACACTGAAGCTTTCTTT. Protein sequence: CASSVRGMNTEAFF.

The DNA of the CDR3 is TGTGCCACCAGCAGAGGGGGGTATAGCAATCAGCCCCAGCATTTT. Its protein is CATSRGGYSNQPQHF. The chain combines TRBV15 with TRBJ1-5; TRBD1 is a possible D gene (5 bases). This CDR3 region has 15 residues. CDR1 is LNHNV, CDR2 YYDKDF, per germline (reference sequence). Trimming cost V 1 base and J 0 bases, with 7 bases left between them.

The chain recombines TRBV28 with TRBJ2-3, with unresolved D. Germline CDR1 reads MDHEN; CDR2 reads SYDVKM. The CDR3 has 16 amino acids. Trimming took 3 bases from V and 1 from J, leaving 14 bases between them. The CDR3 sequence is CASSFQQALGTDTQYF. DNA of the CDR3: TGTGCCAGCAGTTTTCAGCAGGCACTTGGCACAGATACGCAGTATTTT.

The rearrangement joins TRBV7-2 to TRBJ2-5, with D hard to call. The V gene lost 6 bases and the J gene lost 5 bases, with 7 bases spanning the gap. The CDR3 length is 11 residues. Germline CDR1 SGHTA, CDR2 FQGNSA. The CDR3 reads CASSHGETQYF. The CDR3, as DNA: TGTGCCAGCAGTCACGGGGAGACCCAGTACTTC. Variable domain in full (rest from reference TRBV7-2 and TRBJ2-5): GAGVSQSPSNKVTEKGKDVELRCDPISGHTALYWYRQSLGQGLEFLIYFQGNSAPDKSGLPSDRFSAERTGGSVSTLTIQRTQQEDSAVYLCASSHGETQYFGPGTRLLVL.

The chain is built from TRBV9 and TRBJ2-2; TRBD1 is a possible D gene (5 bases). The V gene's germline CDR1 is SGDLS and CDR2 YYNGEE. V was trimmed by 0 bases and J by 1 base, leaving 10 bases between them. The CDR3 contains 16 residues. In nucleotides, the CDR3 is TGTGCCAGCAGCGTAGCTACAGGACGGAACACCGGGGAGCTGTTTTTT. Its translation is CASSVATGRNTGELFF.

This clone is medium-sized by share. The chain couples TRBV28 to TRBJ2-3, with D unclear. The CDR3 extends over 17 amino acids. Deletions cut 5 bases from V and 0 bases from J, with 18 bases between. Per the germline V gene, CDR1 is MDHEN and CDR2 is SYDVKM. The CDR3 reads CASSLEFLGGSTDTQYF. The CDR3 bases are TGTGCCAGCAGTCTCGAGTTTCTTGGCGGAAGCACAGATACGCAGTATTTT.